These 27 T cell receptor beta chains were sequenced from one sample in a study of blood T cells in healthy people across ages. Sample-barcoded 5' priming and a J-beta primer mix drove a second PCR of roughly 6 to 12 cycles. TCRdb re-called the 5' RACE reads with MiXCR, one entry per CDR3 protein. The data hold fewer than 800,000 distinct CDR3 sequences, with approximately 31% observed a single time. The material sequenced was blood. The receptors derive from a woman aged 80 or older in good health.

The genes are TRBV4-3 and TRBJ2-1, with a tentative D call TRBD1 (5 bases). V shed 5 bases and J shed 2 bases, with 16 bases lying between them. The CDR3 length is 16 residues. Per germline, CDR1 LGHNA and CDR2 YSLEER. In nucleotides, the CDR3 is TGCGCCAGCAGCTTGGGTGGGCTAGGGGCCTACAATGAGCAGTTCTTC. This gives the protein CASSLGGLGAYNEQFF.

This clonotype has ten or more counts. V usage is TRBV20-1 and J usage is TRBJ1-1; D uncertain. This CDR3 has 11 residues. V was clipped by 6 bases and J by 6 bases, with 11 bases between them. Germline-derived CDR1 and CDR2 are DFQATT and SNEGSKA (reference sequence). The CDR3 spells CSARGPSEAFF. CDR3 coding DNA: TGCAGTGCCCGCGGGCCGTCTGAAGCTTTCTTT.

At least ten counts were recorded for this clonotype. CDR3 sequence (DNA): TGCAGTGCGACACAGGGAGCTGGCTACACCTTC. Its translation is CSATQGAGYTF. This rearrangement joins TRBV20-1 to TRBJ1-2, with D possibly being TRBD1 (6 bases). The CDR3 covers 11 residues. The V gene lost 6 bases and the J gene lost 7 bases, with 12 bases spanning the gap. CDR1 DFQATT and CDR2 SNEGSKA come from the germline V gene (reference sequence).

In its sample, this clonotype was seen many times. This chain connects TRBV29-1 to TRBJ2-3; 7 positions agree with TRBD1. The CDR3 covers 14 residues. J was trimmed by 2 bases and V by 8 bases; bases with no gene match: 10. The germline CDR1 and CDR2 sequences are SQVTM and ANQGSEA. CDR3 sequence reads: CSIRKTGYTDTQYF. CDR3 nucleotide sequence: TGCAGCATCCGAAAGACAGGGTACACAGATACGCAGTATTTT.

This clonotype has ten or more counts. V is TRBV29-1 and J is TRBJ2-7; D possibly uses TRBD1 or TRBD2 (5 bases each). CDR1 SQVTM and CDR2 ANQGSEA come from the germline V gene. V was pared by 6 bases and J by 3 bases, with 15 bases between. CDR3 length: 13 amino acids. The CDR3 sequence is CSVQYRDGYEQYF. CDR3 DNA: TGCAGCGTCCAATACCGGGACGGCTACGAGCAGTACTTC.

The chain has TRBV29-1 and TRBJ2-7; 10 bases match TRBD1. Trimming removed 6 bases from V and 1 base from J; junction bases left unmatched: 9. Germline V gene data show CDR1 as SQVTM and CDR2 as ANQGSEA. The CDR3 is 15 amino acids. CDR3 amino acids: CSVAGQGMVSYEQYF. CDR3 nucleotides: TGCAGCGTCGCGGGACAGGGGATGGTGTCCTACGAGCAGTACTTC.

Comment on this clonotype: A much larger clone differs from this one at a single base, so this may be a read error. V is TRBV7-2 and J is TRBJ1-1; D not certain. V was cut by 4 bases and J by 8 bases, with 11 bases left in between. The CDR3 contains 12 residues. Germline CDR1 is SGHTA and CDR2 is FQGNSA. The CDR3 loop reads CASSSSRVEAFF. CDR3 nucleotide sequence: TGTGCCAGCAGCTCATCCCGAGTGGAAGCTTTCTTT.

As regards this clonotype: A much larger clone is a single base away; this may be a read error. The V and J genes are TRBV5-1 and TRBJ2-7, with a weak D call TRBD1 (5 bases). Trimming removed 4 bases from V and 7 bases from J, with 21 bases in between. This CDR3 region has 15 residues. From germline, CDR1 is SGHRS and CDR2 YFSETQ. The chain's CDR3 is CASSAAVGRVDEQYF. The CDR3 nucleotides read TGCGCCAGCAGCGCTGCGGTTGGCAGGGTAGATGAGCAGTACTTC. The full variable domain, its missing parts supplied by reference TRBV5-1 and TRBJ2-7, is KAGVTQTPRYLIKTRGQQVTLSCSPISGHRSVSWYQQTPGQGLQFLFEYFSETQRNKGNFPGRFSGRQFSNSRSEMNVSTLELGDSALYLCASSAAVGRVDEQYFGPGTRLTVT.

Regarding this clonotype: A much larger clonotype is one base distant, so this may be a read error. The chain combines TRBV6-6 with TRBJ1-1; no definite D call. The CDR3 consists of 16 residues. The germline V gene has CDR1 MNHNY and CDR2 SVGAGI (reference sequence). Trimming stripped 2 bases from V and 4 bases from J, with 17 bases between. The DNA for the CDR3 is TGTGCCAGCAGTTACCCGGGCGGGATACAGAGCACTGAAGCTTTCTTT. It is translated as CASSYPGGIQSTEAFF.

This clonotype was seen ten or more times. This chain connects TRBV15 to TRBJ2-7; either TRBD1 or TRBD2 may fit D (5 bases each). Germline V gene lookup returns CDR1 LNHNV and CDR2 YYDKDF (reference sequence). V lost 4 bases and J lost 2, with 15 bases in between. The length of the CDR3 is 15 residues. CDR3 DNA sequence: TGTGCCACCAGCACGCCGGGACGACCAGCCTACGAGCAGTACTTC. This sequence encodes CATSTPGRPAYEQYF.

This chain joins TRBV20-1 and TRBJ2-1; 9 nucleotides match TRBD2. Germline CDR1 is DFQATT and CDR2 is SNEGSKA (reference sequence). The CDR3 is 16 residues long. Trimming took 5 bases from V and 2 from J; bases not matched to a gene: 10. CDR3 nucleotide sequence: TGCAGTGCTCGCGGGCTAGCGGGGAGCACCTACAATGAGCAGTTCTTC. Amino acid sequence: CSARGLAGSTYNEQFF.

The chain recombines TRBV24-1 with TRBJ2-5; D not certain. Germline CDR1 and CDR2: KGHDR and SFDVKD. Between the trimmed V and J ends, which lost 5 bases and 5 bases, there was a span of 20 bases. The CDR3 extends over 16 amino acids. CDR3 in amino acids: CATSARGEGFRETQYF. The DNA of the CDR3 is TGTGCCACCAGTGCCCGAGGTGAAGGTTTCCGGGAGACCCAGTACTTC.

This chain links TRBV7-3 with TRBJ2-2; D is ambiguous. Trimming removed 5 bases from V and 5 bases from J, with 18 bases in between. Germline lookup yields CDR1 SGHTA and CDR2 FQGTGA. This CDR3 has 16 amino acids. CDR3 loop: CASSRPSGVRTGELFF. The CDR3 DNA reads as TGTGCCAGCAGCCGGCCTAGTGGGGTTCGAACCGGGGAGCTGTTTTTT.

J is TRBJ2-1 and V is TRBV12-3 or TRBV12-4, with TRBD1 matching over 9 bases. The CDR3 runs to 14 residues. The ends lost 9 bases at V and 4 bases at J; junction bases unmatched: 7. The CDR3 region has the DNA TGTGCCAGTAAAGACGGACAGGGGTACAATGAGCAGTTCTTC. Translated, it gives CASKDGQGYNEQFF.

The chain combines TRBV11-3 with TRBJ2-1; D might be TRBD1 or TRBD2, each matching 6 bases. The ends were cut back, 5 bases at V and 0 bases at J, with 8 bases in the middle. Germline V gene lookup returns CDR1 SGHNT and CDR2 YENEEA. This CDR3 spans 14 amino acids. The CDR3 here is CASSGGPSYNEQFF. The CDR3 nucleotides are TGTGCCAGCAGCGGGGGGCCCTCCTACAATGAGCAGTTCTTC.

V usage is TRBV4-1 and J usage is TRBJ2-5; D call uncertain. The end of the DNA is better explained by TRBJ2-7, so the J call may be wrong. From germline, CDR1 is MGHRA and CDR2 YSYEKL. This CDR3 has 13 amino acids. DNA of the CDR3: TGCGCCAGCAGCCAAGATATTACTTACGAGCAGTACTTC. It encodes CASSQDITYEQYF.

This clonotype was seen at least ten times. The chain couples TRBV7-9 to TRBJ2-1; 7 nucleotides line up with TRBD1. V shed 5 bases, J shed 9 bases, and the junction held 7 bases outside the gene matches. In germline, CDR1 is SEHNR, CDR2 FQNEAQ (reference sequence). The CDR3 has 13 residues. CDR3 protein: CASSRDRRGEQFF. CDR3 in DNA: TGTGCCAGCAGCCGGGACAGACGAGGTGAGCAGTTCTTC.

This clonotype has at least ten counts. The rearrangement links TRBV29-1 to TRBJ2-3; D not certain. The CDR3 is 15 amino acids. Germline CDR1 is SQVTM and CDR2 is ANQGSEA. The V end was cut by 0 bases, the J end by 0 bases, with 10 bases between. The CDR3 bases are TGCAGCGTTGAAGATCTTGGCGGTAGCACAGATACGCAGTATTTT. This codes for CSVEDLGGSTDTQYF.

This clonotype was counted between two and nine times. The CDR3 nucleotides are TGCAGTGCTGATGCAGGGGTACGGACCGGGGAGCTGTTTTTT. Translation gives CSADAGVRTGELFF. This sequence joins TRBV20-1 and TRBJ2-2, with D perhaps TRBD1 (6 bases). Trimming took 5 bases from V and 5 from J, leaving 15 bases between them. Looked up from germline, CDR1 is DFQATT and CDR2 is SNEGSKA (reference sequence). The CDR3 totals 14 residues.

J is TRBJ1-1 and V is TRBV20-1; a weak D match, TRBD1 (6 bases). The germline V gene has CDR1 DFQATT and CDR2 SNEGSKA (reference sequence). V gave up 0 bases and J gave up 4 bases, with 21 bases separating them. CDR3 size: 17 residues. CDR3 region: CSARDSGVEMVCTEAFF. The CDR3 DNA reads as TGCAGTGCTAGAGATTCAGGGGTCGAGATGGTATGCACTGAAGCTTTCTTT.

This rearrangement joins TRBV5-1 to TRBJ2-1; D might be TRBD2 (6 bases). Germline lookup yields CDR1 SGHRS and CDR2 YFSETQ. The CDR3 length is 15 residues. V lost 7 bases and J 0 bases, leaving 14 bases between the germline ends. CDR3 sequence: CASQTTGSSYNEQFF. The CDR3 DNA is TGCGCCAGCCAGACAACCGGGAGCTCCTACAATGAGCAGTTCTTC.

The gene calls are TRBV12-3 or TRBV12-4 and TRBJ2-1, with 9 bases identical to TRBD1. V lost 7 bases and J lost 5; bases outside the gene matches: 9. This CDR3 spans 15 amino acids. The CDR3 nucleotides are TGTGCCAGCACCACGGGACAGGGATGGGACAATGAGCAGTTCTTC. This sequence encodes CASTTGQGWDNEQFF.

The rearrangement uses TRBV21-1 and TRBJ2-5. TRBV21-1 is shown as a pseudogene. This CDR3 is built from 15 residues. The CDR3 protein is CASSKLGSEVETQYF. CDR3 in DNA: TGTGCCAGCAGCAAACTCGGCAGCGAGGTTGAGACCCAGTACTTC.

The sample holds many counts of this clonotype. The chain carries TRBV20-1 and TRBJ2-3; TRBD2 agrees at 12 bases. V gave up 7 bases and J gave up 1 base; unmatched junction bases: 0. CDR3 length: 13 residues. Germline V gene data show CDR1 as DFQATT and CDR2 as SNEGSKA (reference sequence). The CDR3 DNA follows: TGCAGTGGACTAGCGGGGGGCACAGATACGCAGTATTTT. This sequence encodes CSGLAGGTDTQYF.

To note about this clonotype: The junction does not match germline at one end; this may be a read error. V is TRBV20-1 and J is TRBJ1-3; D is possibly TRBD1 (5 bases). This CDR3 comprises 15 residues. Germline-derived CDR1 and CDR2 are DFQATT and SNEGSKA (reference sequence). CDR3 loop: CSAQPPQGRGNTVYF. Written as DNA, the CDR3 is TGCAGTGCCCAACCCCCCCAGGGACGAGGAAACACCGTATATTTT.

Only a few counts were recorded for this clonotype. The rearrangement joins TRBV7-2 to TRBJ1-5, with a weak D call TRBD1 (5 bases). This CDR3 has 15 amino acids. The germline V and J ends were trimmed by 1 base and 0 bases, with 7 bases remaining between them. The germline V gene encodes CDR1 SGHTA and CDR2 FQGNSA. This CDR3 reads CASSLEGHSNQPQHF. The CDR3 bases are TGTGCCAGCAGCTTAGAGGGGCATAGCAATCAGCCCCAGCATTTT.

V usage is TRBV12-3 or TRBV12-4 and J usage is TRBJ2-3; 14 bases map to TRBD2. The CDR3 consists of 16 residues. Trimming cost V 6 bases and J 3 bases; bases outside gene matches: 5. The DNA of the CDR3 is TGTGCCAGCAGCAGGACTAGCGGGGGGAGAACAGATACGCAGTATTTT. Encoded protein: CASSRTSGGRTDTQYF.